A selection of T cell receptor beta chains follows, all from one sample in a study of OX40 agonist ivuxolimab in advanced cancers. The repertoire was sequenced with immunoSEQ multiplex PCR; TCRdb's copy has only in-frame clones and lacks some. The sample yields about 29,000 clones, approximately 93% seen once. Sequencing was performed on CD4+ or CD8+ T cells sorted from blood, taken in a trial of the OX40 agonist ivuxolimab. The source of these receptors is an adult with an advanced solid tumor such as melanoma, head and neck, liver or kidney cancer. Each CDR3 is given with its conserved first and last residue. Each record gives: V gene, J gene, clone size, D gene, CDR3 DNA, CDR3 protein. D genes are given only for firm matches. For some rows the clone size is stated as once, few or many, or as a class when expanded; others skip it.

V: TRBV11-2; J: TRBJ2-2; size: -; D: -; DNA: TGTGCCAGCAGCTTAGTGGGGTCCCATCCACCCGGGGAGCTGTTTTTT; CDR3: CASSLVGSHPPGELFF
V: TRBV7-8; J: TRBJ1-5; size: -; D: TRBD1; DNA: TGTGCCAGCAGCTATTACAGGGGTCCCGGCAATCAGCCCCAGCATTTT; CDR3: CASSYYRGPGNQPQHF
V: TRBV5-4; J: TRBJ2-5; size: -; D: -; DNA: TGTGCCAGCAGCCCTCACAGAGGGACCCAAGAGACCCAGTACTTC; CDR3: CASSPHRGTQETQYF
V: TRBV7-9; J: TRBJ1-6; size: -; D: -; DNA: TGTGCCAGCAGCCCCGCCAGGGGACTCTCACCCCTCCACTTT; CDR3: CASSPARGLSPLHF
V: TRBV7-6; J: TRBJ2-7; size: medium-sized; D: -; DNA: TGTGCCAGCAGCTTAGGAGGAATCGGCGAGCAGTACTTC; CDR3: CASSLGGIGEQYF
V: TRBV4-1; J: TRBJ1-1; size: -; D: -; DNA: TGCGCCAGCAGCCAAGAGGCAGTGAGCTTAAACACTGAAGCTTTCTTT; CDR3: CASSQEAVSLNTEAFF
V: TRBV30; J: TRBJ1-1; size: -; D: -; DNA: TGTGCCTGGAAGTGGGGGGAGACTGAAGCTTTCTTT; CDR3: CAWKWGETEAFF
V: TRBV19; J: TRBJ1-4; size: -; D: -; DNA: TGTGCCAGTGCCCAAATGGTGGCGGCGAGGACTAATGAAAAACTGTTTTTT; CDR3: CASAQMVAARTNEKLFF
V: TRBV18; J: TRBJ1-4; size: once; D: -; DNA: TGTGCCAGCTCACCACTCGGCCCAGGGTATAATGAAAAACTGTTTTTT; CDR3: CASSPLGPGYNEKLFF
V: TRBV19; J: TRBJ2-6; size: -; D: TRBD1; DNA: TGTGCCAGTCATCCGACAGGGGGTTATGCTGGGGCCAACGTCCTGACTTTC; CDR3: CASHPTGGYAGANVLTF
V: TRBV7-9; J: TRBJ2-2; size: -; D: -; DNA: TGTGCCAGCAGACCAGCATACACCGGGGAGCTGTTTTTT; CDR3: CASRPAYTGELFF
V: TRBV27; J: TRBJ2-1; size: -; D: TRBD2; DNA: TGTGCCAGCAGTGTATTATTTGAACTAGCGGGAGTAGACAATGAGCAGTTCTTC; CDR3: CASSVLFELAGVDNEQFF
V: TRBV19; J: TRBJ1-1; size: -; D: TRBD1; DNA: TGTGCCAGTAGTATAAAGGGTAACAGGGGGGAAGACACTGAAGCTTTCTTT; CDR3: CASSIKGNRGEDTEAFF
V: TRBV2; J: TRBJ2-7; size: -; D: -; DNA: TGTGCCAGCAGTTTGGTCTCAGGGCTTTTCGAGCAGTACTTC; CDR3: CASSLVSGLFEQYF
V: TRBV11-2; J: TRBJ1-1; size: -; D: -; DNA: TGTGCCAGCAGCTTCCAGGGAGGTCATGGAGCTTTCTTT; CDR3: CASSFQGGHGAFF
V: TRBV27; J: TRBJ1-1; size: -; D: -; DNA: TGTGCCAGCAGTCCCGGCTCACTTGCGGCAGAAGCTTTCTTT; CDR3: CASSPGSLAAEAFF
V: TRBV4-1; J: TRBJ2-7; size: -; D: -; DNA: TGCGCCAGCAGCCAAGAACCGGGACTTTGGCAAGAGCAGTACTTC; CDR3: CASSQEPGLWQEQYF
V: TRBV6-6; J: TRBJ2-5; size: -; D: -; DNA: TGTGCCAGCAGTTTCTCGACTTGGGAGACCCAGTACTTC; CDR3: CASSFSTWETQYF
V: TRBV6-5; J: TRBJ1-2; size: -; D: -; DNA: TGTGCCAGCAGTTTTTTGGGACCGGTGGGTGGCTACACCTTC; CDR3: CASSFLGPVGGYTF
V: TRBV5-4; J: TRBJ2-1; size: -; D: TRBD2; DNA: TGTGCCAGCAGCAGGACTAGCGGGGGGGCCTATGAGCAGTTCTTC; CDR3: CASSRTSGGAYEQFF
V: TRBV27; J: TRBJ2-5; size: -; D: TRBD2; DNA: TGTGCCAGCAGTGAGGGACTAGCGGCTCAAGAGACCCAGTACTTC; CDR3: CASSEGLAAQETQYF
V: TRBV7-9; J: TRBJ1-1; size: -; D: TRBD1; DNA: TGTGCCAGCAGCTTAGTACAGGGGGCCACTGAAGCTTTCTTT; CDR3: CASSLVQGATEAFF
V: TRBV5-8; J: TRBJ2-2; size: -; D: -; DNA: TGTGCCAGCAGCTTGGACCCCGGGGAGCTGTTTTTT; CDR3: CASSLDPGELFF
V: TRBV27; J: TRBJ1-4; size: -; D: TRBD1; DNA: TGTGCCAGCAGAACAGGGGGCTTGAATGAAAAACTGTTTTTT; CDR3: CASRTGGLNEKLFF
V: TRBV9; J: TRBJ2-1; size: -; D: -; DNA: TGTGCCAGCAGCCCCCGTAGGGACCTAGCCGTTGAGCAGTTCTTC; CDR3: CASSPRRDLAVEQFF
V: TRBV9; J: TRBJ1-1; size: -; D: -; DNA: TGTGCCAGCAGCCTCCCTTCGTCTGAAGCTTTCTTT; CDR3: CASSLPSSEAFF
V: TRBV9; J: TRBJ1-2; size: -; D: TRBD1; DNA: TGTGCCAGCAGCTCAGGGGGGTCCGGCGATGGCTACACCTTC; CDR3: CASSSGGSGDGYTF